Listed here are 16 T cell receptor beta chains from one sample, sequenced in a study of OX40 agonist ivuxolimab in advanced cancers. Generated by immunoSEQ multiplex PCR, the TCRdb table keeps only in-frame clones and is missing some. The sample shows around 62,000 clones, roughly nine tenths of them seen only once. The sequencing used CD4+ or CD8+ T cells sorted from blood, collected in a trial of the OX40 agonist ivuxolimab. Receptor source: an adult with an advanced solid tumor such as melanoma, head and neck, liver or kidney cancer.

The J gene is TRBJ2-7, the V gene TRBV28, with a possible D match to TRBD2 (5 bases). Germline V CDR1 and CDR2: MDHEN, SYDVKM. V was shortened by 4 bases and J by 7 bases, with 14 bases between the two germline ends. The CDR3 runs to 13 residues. The CDR3 loop reads CASSSNFGEEQYF. The CDR3 nucleotides read TGTGCCAGCAGTTCTAATTTCGGGGAGGAGCAGTACTTC.

This chain uses TRBV2 with TRBJ2-3; 13 bases align to TRBD2. Trimming cost V 8 bases and J 2 bases; bases outside gene matches: 4. The CDR3 extends over 15 amino acids. Germline V gene sequence: CDR1 SNHLY, CDR2 FYNNEI. The CDR3 loop is CASRGLAGITDTQYF. The DNA for the CDR3 is TGTGCCAGCCGGGGACTAGCGGGAATCACAGATACGCAGTATTTT.

This chain joins TRBV6-1 and TRBJ2-7, with no clear D. CDR3 length equals 14 residues. Trimming left V 5 bases short and J 2 bases short, with 13 bases between. Germline CDR1 reads MNHNS; CDR2 reads SASEGT. As DNA, the CDR3 is TGTGCCAGCAGTTCTAACCGGGCGGCCTACGAGCAGTACTTC. It codes for CASSSNRAAYEQYF.

Only a few counts were recorded for this clone. The DNA of the CDR3 is TGTGCCAGCACCTCCGCGACTAGCGGGAGTTTTAATGAGCAGTTCTTC. This codes for CASTSATSGSFNEQFF. The gene calls are TRBV4-2 and TRBJ2-1; 12 bases agree with TRBD2. Germline V gene sequence: CDR1 LGHNA, CDR2 YNFKEQ. The CDR3 is 16 residues long. V was clipped by 7 bases and J by 7 bases; unmatched bases: 11.

This sequence joins TRBV2 and TRBJ1-4; D is unresolved. This CDR3 is built from 11 residues. The germline CDR1 and CDR2 sequences are SNHLY and FYNNEI. V dropped 6 bases and J dropped 10 bases, with 9 bases sitting between them. The CDR3, as DNA: TGTGCCAGCAGCGCGACGGGAAAACTGTTTTTT. It is translated as CASSATGKLFF.

J is TRBJ2-1 and V is TRBV7-6; D remains ambiguous. The CDR3 sequence is 12 residues long. Germline V gene sequence: CDR1 SGHVS, CDR2 FNYEAQ. The V end was cut by 7 bases, the J end by 8 bases, with 12 bases between. CDR3 region: CASTSGGHEQFF. DNA of the CDR3: TGTGCCAGCACTTCAGGTGGCCATGAGCAGTTCTTC. Supplemented by reference TRBV7-6 and TRBJ2-1, the full variable domain reads GAGVSQSPRYKVTKRGQDVALRCDPISGHVSLYWYRQALGQGPEFLTYFNYEAQQDKSGLPNDRFSAERPEGSISTLTIQRTEQRDSAMYRCASTSGGHEQFFGPGTRLTVL.

This clone was seen just once. The J gene is TRBJ1-5, the V gene TRBV7-8; unclear D gene. The germline gives CDR1 SGHVS, CDR2 FQNEAQ. This CDR3 region has 16 residues. V lost 0 bases and J 0 bases, leaving 9 bases between the germline ends. CDR3 protein: CASSLAIAASNQPQHF. The CDR3, as DNA: TGTGCCAGCAGCTTAGCGATAGCAGCTAGCAATCAGCCCCAGCATTTT.

The chain couples TRBV19 to TRBJ2-7; 7 positions match TRBD1. The germline CDR1 and CDR2 sequences are LNHDA and SQIVND (reference sequence). V was clipped by 5 bases and J by 3 bases; unmatched bases: 10. This CDR3 is built from 15 residues. The CDR3 here is CASSANPTGLYEQYV. The CDR3 nucleotides read TGTGCCAGTAGTGCTAACCCGACAGGGCTCTACGAGCAGTACGTC.

The chain combines TRBV27 with TRBJ1-1; D not resolved. V gave up 0 bases and J gave up 0 bases, with 11 bases separating them. CDR1 and CDR2 from the germline V gene are MNHEY and SMNVEV (reference sequence). The CDR3 has 16 amino acids. The CDR3 is CASSLSPGSMNTEAFF. The CDR3 bases are TGTGCCAGCAGTTTATCGCCAGGTTCCATGAACACTGAAGCTTTCTTT.

In DNA form, the CDR3 reads TGTGCCAGCACTATGCCGGGCTATGGCTACACCTTC. This sequence encodes CASTMPGYGYTF. The rearrangement links TRBV6-5 to TRBJ1-2; D is unresolved. There are 12 residues in the CDR3. Deletions cut 7 bases from V and 4 bases from J, with 10 bases between. CDR1 is MNHEY and CDR2 is SVGAGI in the germline V gene.

V usage is TRBV4-2 and J usage is TRBJ1-4, with D possibly TRBD1 on 6 matching bases. Per germline, CDR1 LGHNA and CDR2 YNFKEQ. The CDR3 loop spans 14 amino acids. The V end lost 7 bases, the J end lost 8 bases, and 17 bases lay between the germline ends. CDR3 sequence: CASTGGGPAEKLFF. CDR3 bases: TGTGCCAGCACCGGGGGGGGGCCGGCGGAAAAACTGTTTTTT.

V gene TRBV6-7 combines with J gene TRBJ1-5, with D uncertain. TRBV6-7 is marked as an open reading frame, function uncertain. With 7 bases removed from V and 4 bases from J, the gap between germline ends came to 11 bases. The CDR3 has 13 residues. The CDR3 is CASKGPPNQPQHF. Written as DNA, the CDR3 is TGTGCCAGCAAAGGTCCCCCTAATCAGCCCCAGCATTTT.

This chain uses TRBV28 with TRBJ2-3; D gene unclear. Germline assignment: CDR1 MDHEN and CDR2 SYDVKM. The CDR3 consists of 13 residues. Trimming stripped 6 bases from V and 2 bases from J, with 9 bases between. The CDR3 sequence is CASSPLPTDTQYF. In DNA form, the CDR3 reads TGTGCCAGCAGCCCGCTCCCCACAGATACGCAGTATTTT.

The rearrangement links TRBV19 to TRBJ1-1, with D tentatively TRBD1 (6 bases). The germline gives CDR1 LNHDA, CDR2 SQIVND (reference sequence). V was shortened by 7 bases and J by 5 bases, with 14 bases between the two germline ends. The CDR3 totals 13 residues. CDR3 residues: CASTPGGLTEAFF. The CDR3 bases are TGTGCCAGTACCCCCGGGGGCTTGACTGAAGCTTTCTTT.

The V gene is TRBV11-2, the J gene TRBJ2-3, with 10 nucleotides matching TRBD2. CDR3 size: 17 residues. The J segment lost 4 bases and the V segment lost 0 bases, leaving 7 bases of the junction unmatched. Germline CDR1 and CDR2: SGHAT and FQNNGV. For the CDR3, the DNA is TGTGCCAGCAGCTTAGAGGGTCTAGCGGGAGCAGCAGATACGCAGTATTTT. As protein: CASSLEGLAGAADTQYF.

The chain links TRBV6-5 to TRBJ2-7; tentatively, D is TRBD2 (5 bases). Trimming removed 3 bases from V and 3 bases from J, with 15 bases in between. CDR1 is MNHEY and CDR2 is SVGAGI in the germline V gene. This CDR3 is built from 15 residues. This CDR3 is CASSYREGRVYEQYF. The CDR3 nucleotides are TGTGCCAGCAGTTATAGAGAGGGAAGGGTCTACGAGCAGTACTTC.